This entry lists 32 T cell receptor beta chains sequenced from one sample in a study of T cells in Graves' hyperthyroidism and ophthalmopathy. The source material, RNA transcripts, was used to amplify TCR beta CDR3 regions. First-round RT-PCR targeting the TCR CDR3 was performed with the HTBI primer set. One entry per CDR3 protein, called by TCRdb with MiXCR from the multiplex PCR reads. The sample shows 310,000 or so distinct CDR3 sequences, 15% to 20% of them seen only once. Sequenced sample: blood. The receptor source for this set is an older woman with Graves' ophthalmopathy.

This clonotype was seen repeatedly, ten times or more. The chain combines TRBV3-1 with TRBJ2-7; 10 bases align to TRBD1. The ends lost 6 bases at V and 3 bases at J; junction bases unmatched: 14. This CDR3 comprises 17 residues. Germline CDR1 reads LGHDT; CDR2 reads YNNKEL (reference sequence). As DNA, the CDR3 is TGTGCCAGCAGTCCGGGACAGGGGCGAGGGGCTTACTACGAGCAGTACTTC. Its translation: CASSPGQGRGAYYEQYF.

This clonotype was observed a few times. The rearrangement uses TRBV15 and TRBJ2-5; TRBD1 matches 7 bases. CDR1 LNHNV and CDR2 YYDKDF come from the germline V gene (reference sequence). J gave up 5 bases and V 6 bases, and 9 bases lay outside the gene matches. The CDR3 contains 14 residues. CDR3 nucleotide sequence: TGTGCCACCAGGGGCTCACAGGGGTTGGAGACCCAGTACTTC. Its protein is CATRGSQGLETQYF.

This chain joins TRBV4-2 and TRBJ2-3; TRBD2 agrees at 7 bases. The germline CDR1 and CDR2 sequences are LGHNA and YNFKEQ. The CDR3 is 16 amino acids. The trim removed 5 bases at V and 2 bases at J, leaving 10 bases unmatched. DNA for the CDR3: TGTGCCAGCAGCTCTACCGAACTAGCGACCACAGATACGCAGTATTTT. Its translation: CASSSTELATTDTQYF.

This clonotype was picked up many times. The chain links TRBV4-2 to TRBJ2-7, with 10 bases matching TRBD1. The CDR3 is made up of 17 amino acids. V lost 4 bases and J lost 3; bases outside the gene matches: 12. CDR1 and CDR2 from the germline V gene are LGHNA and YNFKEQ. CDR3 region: CASSPGEGQGPFYEQYF. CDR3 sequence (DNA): TGTGCCAGCAGCCCCGGAGAGGGACAGGGGCCCTTCTACGAGCAGTACTTC.

CDR3: CASSSVAGVEGRQFF. CDR3 nucleotide sequence: TGTGCCAGCTCGTCAGTGGCGGGAGTGGAAGGGCGGCAGTTCTTC. The rearrangement joins TRBV3-1 to TRBJ2-1; 7 bases line up with TRBD2. In germline, CDR1 is LGHDT, CDR2 YNNKEL (reference sequence). The CDR3 has 15 amino acids. V shed 8 bases, J shed 12 bases, and the junction held 19 bases outside the gene matches.

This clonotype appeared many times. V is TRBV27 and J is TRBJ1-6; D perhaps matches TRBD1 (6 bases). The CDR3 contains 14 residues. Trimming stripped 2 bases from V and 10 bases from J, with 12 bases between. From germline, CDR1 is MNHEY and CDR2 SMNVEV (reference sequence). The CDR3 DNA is TGTGCCAGCAGTTTAGGACAGACCGGCTCACCCCTCCACTTT. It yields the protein CASSLGQTGSPLHF.

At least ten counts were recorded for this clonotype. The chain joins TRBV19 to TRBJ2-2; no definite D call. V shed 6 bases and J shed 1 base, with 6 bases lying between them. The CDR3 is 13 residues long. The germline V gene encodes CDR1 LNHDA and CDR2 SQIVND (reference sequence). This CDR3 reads CASRDQNTGELFF. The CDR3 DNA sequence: TGTGCCAGTAGGGACCAGAACACCGGGGAGCTGTTTTTT.

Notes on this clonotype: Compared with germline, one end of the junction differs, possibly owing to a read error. The CDR3 here is CSARKNRDIRFYEQHF. As DNA, the CDR3 is TGCAGTGCTCGGAAGAACCGGGACATAAGGTTCTACGAGCAGCACTTC. The chain recombines TRBV20-1 with TRBJ2-7; D possibly corresponds to TRBD1 (6 bases). The CDR3 extends over 16 amino acids. CDR1 is DFQATT and CDR2 is SNEGSKA in the germline V gene (reference sequence).

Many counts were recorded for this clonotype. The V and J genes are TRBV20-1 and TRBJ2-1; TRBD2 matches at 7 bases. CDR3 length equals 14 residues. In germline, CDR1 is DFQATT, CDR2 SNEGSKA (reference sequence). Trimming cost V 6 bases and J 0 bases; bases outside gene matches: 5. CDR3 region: CSAQAGSSYNEQFF. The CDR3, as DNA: TGCAGTGCCCAAGCGGGGAGCTCCTACAATGAGCAGTTCTTC.

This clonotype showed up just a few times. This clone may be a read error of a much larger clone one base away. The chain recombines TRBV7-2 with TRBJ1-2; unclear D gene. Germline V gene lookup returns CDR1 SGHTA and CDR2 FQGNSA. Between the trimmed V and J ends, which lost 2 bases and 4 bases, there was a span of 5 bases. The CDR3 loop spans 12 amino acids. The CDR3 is CASSLRAYGYTF. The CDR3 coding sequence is TGTGCCAGCAGCTTACGCGCCTATGGCTACACCTTC.

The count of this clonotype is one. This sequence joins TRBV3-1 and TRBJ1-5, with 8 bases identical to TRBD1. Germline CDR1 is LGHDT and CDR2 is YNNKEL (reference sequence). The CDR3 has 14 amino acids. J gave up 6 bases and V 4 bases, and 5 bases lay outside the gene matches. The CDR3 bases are TGTGCCAGCAGCCCAGGGACAGGCTGTCAGCCCCAGCATTTT. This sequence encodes CASSPGTGCQPQHF.

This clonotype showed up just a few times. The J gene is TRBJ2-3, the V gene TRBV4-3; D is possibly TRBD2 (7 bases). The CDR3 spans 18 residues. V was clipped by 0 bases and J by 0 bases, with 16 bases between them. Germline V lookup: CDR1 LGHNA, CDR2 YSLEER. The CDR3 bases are TGCGCCAGCAGCCAAGATAGGGGGAGGGCCCTCAGCACAGATACGCAGTATTTT. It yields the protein CASSQDRGRALSTDTQYF.

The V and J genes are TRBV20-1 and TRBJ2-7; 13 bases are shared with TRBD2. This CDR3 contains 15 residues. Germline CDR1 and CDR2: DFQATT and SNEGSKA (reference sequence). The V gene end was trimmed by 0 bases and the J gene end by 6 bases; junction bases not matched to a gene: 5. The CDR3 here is CSARERTSGSGEQYF. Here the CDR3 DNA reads TGCAGTGCTAGAGAGAGGACTAGCGGGAGTGGCGAGCAGTACTTC.

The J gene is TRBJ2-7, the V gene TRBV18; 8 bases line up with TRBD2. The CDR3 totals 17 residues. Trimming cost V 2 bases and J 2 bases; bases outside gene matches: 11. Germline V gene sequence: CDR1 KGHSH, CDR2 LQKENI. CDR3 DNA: TGTGCCAGCTCACCAGCGGACGTCGCGGGGGGCGCCTACGAGCAGTACTTC. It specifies CASSPADVAGGAYEQYF.

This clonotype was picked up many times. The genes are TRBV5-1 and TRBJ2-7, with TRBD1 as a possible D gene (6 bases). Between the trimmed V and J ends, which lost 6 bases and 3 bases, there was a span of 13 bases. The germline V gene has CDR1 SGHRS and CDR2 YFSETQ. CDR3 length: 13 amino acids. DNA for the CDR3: TGCGCCAGCACGCCGGGACACAACTACGAGCAGTACTTC. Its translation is CASTPGHNYEQYF.

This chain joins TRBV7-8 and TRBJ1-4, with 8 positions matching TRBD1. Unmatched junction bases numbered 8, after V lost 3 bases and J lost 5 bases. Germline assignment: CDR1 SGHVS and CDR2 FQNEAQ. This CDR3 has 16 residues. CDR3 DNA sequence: TGTGCCAGCAGCTTGACCTGGACAGGGCTCAATGAAAAACTGTTTTTT. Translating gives CASSLTWTGLNEKLFF.

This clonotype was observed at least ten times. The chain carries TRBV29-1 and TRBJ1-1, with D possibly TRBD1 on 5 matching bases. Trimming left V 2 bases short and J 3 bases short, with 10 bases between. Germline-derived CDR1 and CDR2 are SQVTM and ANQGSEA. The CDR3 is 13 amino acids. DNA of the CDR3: TGCAGCGTTGAACAGGGAGGGTACACTGAAGCTTTCTTT. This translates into CSVEQGGYTEAFF. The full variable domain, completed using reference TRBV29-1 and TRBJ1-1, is SAVISQKPSRDICQRGTSLTIQCQVDSQVTMMFWYRQQPGQSLTLIATANQGSEATYESGFVIDKFPISRPNLTFSTLTVSNMSPEDSSIYLCSVEQGGYTEAFFGQGTRLTVV.

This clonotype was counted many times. The CDR3 protein is CASSLVRDRFELFF. The DNA for the CDR3 is TGTGCCAGCAGTTTAGTCCGCGACAGGTTCGAACTGTTTTTT. The genes are TRBV12-3 or TRBV12-4 and TRBJ1-4; a possible D gene is TRBD1 (6 bases). V was trimmed by 1 base and J by 12 bases, leaving 15 bases between them. The CDR3 is 14 residues long.

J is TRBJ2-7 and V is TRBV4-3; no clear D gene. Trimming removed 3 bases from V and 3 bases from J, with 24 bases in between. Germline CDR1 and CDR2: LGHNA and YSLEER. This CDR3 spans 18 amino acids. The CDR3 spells CASSQEAIRYNENYEQYF. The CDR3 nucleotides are TGCGCCAGCAGCCAGGAAGCGATCCGGTACAACGAAAACTACGAGCAGTACTTC.

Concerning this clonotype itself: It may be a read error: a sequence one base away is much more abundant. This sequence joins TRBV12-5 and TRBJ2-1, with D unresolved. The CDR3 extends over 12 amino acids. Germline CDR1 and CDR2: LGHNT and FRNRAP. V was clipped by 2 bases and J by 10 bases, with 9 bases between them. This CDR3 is CASGLLTYEQFF. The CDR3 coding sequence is TGTGCTAGTGGTTTGTTGACCTACGAGCAGTTCTTC. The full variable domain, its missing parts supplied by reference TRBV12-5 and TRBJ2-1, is DARVTQTPRHKVTEMGQEVTMRCQPILGHNTVFWYRQTMMQGLELLAYFRNRAPLDDSGMPKDRFSAEMPDATLATLKIQPSEPRDSAVYFCASGLLTYEQFFGPGTRLTVL.

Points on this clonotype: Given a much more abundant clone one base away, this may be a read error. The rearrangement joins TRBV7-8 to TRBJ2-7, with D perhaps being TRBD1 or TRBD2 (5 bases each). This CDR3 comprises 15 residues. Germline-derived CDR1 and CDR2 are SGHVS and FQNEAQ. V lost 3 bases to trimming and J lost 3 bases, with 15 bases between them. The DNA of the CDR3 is TGTGCCAGCAGCTTTCGGGCAGGGAGTTTCTACGAGCAGTACTTC. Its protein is CASSFRAGSFYEQYF.

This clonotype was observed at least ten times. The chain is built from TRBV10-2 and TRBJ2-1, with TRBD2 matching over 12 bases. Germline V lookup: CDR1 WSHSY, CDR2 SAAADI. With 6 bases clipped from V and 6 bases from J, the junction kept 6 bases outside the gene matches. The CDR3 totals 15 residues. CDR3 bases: TGCGCCAGCAGACTAGCGGGGGGAGGGGGCAATGAGCAGTTCTTC. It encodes CASRLAGGGGNEQFF.

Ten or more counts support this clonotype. DNA of the CDR3: TGTGCCAGCAGTTCCCTATCATCCGGGGGCTACACCTTC. Its translation: CASSSLSSGGYTF. The chain uses TRBV6-1 and TRBJ1-2; D gene ambiguous. Trimming stripped 5 bases from V and 8 bases from J, with 15 bases between. The CDR3 extends over 13 amino acids. Looked up from germline, CDR1 is MNHNS and CDR2 is SASEGT.

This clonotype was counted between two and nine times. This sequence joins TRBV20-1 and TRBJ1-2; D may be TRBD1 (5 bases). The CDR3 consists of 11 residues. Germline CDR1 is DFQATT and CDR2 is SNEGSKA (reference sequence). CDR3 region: CSLGPQGGYTF. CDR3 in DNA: TGCAGCCTAGGACCCCAGGGCGGCTACACCTTC.

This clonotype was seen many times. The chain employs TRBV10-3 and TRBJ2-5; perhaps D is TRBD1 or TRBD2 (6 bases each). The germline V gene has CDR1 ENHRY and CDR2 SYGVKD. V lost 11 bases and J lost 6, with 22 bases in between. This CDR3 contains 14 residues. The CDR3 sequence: CAAQGTASMKTQYF. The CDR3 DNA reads TGTGCCGCGCAGGGGACTGCCTCGATGAAGACCCAGTACTTC.

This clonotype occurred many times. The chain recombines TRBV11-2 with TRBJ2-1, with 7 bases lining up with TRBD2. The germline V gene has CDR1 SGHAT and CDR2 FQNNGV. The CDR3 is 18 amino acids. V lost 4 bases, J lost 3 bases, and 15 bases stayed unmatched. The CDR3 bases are TGTGCCAGCAGCTCTCCATGGCTGTGGCGGGGGATCTACAATGAGCAGTTCTTC. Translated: CASSSPWLWRGIYNEQFF.

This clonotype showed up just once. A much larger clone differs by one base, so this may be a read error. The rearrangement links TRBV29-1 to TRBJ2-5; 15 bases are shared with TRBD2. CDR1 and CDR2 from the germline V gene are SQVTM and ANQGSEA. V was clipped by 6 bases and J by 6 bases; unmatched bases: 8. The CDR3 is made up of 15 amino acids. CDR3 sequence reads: CSVGTSGRMQKTQYF. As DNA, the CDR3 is TGCAGCGTCGGGACTAGCGGGAGGATGCAAAAGACCCAGTACTTC.

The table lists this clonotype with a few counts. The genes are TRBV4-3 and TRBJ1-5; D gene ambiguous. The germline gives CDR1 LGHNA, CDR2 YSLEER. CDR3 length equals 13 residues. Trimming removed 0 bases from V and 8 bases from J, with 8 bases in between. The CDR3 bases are TGCGCCAGCAGCCAAGATGGTGGGGAGCCCCAGCATTTT. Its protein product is CASSQDGGEPQHF.

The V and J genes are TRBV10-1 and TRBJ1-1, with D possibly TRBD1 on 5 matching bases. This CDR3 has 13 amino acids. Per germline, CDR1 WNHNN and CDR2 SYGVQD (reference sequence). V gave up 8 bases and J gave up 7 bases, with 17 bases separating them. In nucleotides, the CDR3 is TGCGCCAGCCGAAGGGACCGACCCGATGAAGCTTTCTTT. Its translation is CASRRDRPDEAFF.

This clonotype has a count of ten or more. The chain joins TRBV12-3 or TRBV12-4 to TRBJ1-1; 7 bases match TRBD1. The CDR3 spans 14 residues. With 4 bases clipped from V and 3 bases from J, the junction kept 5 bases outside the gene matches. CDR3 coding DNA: TGTGCCAGCAGTTGGGACAGTTGGGACACTGAAGCTTTCTTT. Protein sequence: CASSWDSWDTEAFF.

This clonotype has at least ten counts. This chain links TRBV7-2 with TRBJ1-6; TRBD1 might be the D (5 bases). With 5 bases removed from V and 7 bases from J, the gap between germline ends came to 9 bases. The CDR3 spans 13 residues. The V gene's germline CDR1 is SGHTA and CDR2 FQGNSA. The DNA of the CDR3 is TGTGCCAGCAGCCGCGCAGGGAATTCACCCCTCCACTTT. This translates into CASSRAGNSPLHF.

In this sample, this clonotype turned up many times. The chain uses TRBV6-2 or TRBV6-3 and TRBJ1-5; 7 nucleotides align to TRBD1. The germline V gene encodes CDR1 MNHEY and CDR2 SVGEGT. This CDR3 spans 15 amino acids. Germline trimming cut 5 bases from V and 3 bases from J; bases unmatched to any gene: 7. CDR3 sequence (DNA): TGTGCCAGCAGTCGAACCGGGACAGACAATCAGCCCCAGCATTTT. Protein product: CASSRTGTDNQPQHF.